One sample yielded the 16 T cell receptor beta chains listed below, sequenced in a study of early T cells in non-severe SARS-CoV-2 infection. Via MiXCR, TCRdb re-called the 5' RACE reads, giving one row per CDR3 protein. The table has more than 70,000 distinct CDR3 sequences, approximately 13% seen once; the top ten hold more than 6.5%. The sample taken for sequencing was whole blood. Receptors were obtained from an adult who was a healthcare worker with PCR-confirmed SARS-CoV-2 infection or an uninfected control (not recorded which).

This clonotype occurred many times. J is TRBJ2-3 and V is TRBV11-2, with D unclear. The CDR3 loop spans 12 amino acids. Germline CDR1 reads SGHAT; CDR2 reads FQNNGV. Trimming cost V 5 bases and J 8 bases, with 11 bases left between them. The CDR3 nucleotides are TGTGCCAGCAGCCTACCTTACGCTACGCAGTATTTT. Translation: CASSLPYATQYF.

This clonotype showed up just a few times. Here the CDR3 reads CASSPNRPGNSGNTIYF. Here the CDR3 DNA reads TGTGCCAGCTCACCAAATCGGCCAGGAAACTCTGGAAACACCATATATTTT. J is TRBJ1-3 and V is TRBV18; D gene unclear. CDR3 length: 17 amino acids. Germline V gene sequence: CDR1 KGHSH, CDR2 LQKENI. Between the trimmed V and J ends, which lost 2 bases and 0 bases, there was a span of 14 bases.

In its sample, this clonotype was seen a few times. The chain recombines TRBV30 with TRBJ2-3; D might be TRBD2 (5 bases). Deletions cut 5 bases from V and 1 base from J, with 7 bases between. The V gene's germline CDR1 is GTSNPN and CDR2 SVGIG (reference sequence). The CDR3 covers 12 residues. The CDR3 DNA follows: TGTGCCTGGCGAGCGGGCACAGATACGCAGTATTTT. It yields the protein CAWRAGTDTQYF.

There are many counts of this clonotype. The chain recombines TRBV7-3 with TRBJ2-1; 9 bases agree with TRBD2. Trimming cost V 5 bases and J 9 bases; bases outside gene matches: 8. CDR3 length equals 14 residues. CDR1 is SGHTA and CDR2 is FQGTGA in the germline V gene. The CDR3: CASSPLSGSTEQFF. For the CDR3, the DNA is TGTGCCAGCAGCCCCCTTAGCGGGAGTACTGAGCAGTTCTTC.

The chain recombines TRBV4-2 with TRBJ2-7; 7 bases align to TRBD2. Germline V gene lookup returns CDR1 LGHNA and CDR2 YNFKEQ. The CDR3 length is 16 residues. The V gene end was trimmed by 4 bases and the J gene end by 1 base; junction bases not matched to a gene: 10. The CDR3 DNA sequence: TGTGCCAGCAGCCGGGGGGAGGCTAGCGGATCCTACGAGCAGTACTTC. Translating gives CASSRGEASGSYEQYF.

This clonotype was seen many times. The chain uses TRBV3-1 and TRBJ2-7, with TRBD2 as a possible D gene (7 bases). Germline CDR1 reads LGHDT; CDR2 reads YNNKEL (reference sequence). The germline V and J ends were trimmed by 2 bases and 2 bases, with 13 bases remaining between them. This CDR3 has 15 amino acids. The CDR3 DNA reads TGTGCCAGCAGCCAACCACAGGGAGGGCCCTACGAGCAGTACTTC. Encoded protein: CASSQPQGGPYEQYF.

The chain employs TRBV15 and TRBJ2-1; no firm D call. The germline gives CDR1 LNHNV, CDR2 YYDKDF (reference sequence). The CDR3 covers 17 residues. V lost 1 base, J lost 8 bases, and 21 bases lay in between. CDR3 amino acids: CATSRVGLLEREDEQFF. In DNA form, the CDR3 reads TGTGCCACCAGCAGAGTCGGGCTGTTGGAGCGAGAGGATGAGCAGTTCTTC.

This clonotype was observed at least ten times. J is TRBJ1-2 and V is TRBV5-1, with TRBD1 identical over 8 bases. Germline CDR1 and CDR2: SGHRS and YFSETQ. The CDR3 has 13 residues. Losses at the gene ends were 0 bases for V and 8 bases for J; bases not matched to a gene: 3. Written as DNA, the CDR3 is TGCGCCAGCAGCTTGGGACAGGGGATCGGCTACACCTTC. It translates to CASSLGQGIGYTF.

This clonotype has only a few counts. The chain employs TRBV6-5 and TRBJ2-7; D remains unclear. This CDR3 has 15 amino acids. Germline CDR1 reads MNHEY; CDR2 reads SVGAGI. The V gene lost 8 bases and the J gene lost 0 bases, with 17 bases spanning the gap. The CDR3: CASRRASELSYEQYF. DNA for the CDR3: TGTGCCAGCCGAAGGGCGAGCGAGCTCTCCTACGAGCAGTACTTC.

This clonotype was seen many times. The chain carries TRBV6-2 or TRBV6-3 and TRBJ2-7; 11 bases fit TRBD2. Germline values: CDR1 MNHEY, CDR2 SVGEGT. V lost 7 bases and J lost 4; bases outside the gene matches: 9. This CDR3 has 15 residues. DNA of the CDR3: TGTGCCAGCATACGATGGCTAGCGGGAGGATACGAGCAGTACTTC. Residues: CASIRWLAGGYEQYF.

This clonotype has just a few counts. This chain links TRBV29-1 with TRBJ1-1; 8 positions match TRBD1. CDR1 and CDR2 (germline): SQVTM, ANQGSEA. The CDR3 has 15 amino acids. The V gene end was trimmed by 4 bases and the J gene end by 2 bases; junction bases not matched to a gene: 9. As DNA, the CDR3 is TGCAGCGTTGGGGGGCAGGGGGCACGAAACACTGAAGCTTTCTTT. Translated, it gives CSVGGQGARNTEAFF.

The genes are TRBV6-5 and TRBJ2-2, with 14 nucleotides matching TRBD2. In germline, CDR1 is MNHEY, CDR2 SVGAGI. After removal of 8 bases from V and 4 bases from J, the junction contained 12 bases not matched to a gene. The CDR3 has 18 amino acids. The CDR3 bases are TGTGCCAGCTGGGGGATAGGACTAGCGGGAGGCTCCACCGGGGAGCTGTTTTTT. This sequence encodes CASWGIGLAGGSTGELFF.

The chain links TRBV9 to TRBJ2-5; D is perhaps TRBD1 (5 bases). V was trimmed by 4 bases and J by 5 bases, leaving 21 bases between them. The CDR3 sequence is 16 residues long. Germline V lookup: CDR1 SGDLS, CDR2 YYNGEE. The CDR3 DNA reads as TGTGCCAGCAGCCTCTCGCCGGTGGGGCGCTGGGAGACCCAGTACTTC. Protein: CASSLSPVGRWETQYF.

V usage is TRBV11-3 and J usage is TRBJ1-3, with unresolved D. The CDR3 runs 17 residues. Between the trimmed V and J ends, which lost 5 bases and 0 bases, there was a span of 17 bases. Looked up from germline, CDR1 is SGHNT and CDR2 is YENEEA. The CDR3 nucleotides read TGTGCCAGCAGCGTGAGGGCCCCCCTTCACTCTGGAAACACCATATATTTT. Amino acid sequence: CASSVRAPLHSGNTIYF. Supplemented by reference TRBV11-3 and TRBJ1-3, the full variable domain reads EAGVVQSPRYKIIEKKQPVAFWCNPISGHNTLYWYLQNLGQGPELLIRYENEEAVDDSQLPKDRFSAERLKGVDSTLKIQPAELGDSAVYLCASSVRAPLHSGNTIYFGEGSWLTVV.

This clonotype was recorded many times. The rearrangement joins TRBV12-3 or TRBV12-4 to TRBJ1-4; D is unclear. CDR3 length equals 12 residues. Trimming shortened V by 6 bases and J by 6 bases, and 8 bases separated the two germline ends. CDR3 DNA sequence: TGTGCCAGCAGGGGAGACTATGAAAAACTGTTTTTT. Protein product: CASRGDYEKLFF.

The CDR3: CASSGSPGLHGGEAFF. CDR3 bases: TGTGCCAGCAGCGGAAGCCCGGGTCTTCACGGGGGTGAAGCTTTCTTT. This chain joins TRBV9 and TRBJ1-1, with D maybe TRBD1 (5 bases). Germline CDR1 is SGDLS and CDR2 is YYNGEE. The V and J ends lost 3 bases and 7 bases respectively, with 22 bases between them. The CDR3 sequence is 16 residues long.